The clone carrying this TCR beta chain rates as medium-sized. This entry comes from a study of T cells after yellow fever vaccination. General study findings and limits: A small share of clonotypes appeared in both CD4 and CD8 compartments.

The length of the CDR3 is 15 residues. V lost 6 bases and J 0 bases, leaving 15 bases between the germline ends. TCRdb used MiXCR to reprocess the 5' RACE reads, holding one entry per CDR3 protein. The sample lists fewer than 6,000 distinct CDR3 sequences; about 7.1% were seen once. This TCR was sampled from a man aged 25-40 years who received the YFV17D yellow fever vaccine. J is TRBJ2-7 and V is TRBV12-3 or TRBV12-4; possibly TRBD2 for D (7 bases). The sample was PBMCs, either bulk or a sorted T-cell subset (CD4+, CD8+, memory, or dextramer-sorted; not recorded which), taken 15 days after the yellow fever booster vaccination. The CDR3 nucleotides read TGTGCCAGCAGCCCGCGGGGGCCTAGCTCCTACGAGCAGTACTTC. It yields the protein CASSPRGPSSYEQYF.